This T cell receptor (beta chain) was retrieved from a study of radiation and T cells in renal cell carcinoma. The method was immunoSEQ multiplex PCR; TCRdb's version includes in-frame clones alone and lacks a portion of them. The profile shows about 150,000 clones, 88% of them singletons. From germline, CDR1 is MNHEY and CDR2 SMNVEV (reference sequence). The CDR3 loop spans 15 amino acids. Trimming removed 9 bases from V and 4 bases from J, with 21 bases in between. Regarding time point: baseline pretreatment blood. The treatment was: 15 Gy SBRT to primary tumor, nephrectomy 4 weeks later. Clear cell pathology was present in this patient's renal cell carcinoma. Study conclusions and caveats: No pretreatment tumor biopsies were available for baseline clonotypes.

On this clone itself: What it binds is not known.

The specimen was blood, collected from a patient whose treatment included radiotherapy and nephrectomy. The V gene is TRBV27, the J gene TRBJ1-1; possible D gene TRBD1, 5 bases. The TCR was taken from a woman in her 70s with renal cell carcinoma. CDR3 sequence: CASKLTGPRSTEAFF. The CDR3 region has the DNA TGTGCCAGTAAGCTCACGGGACCGAGGAGCACTGAAGCTTTCTTT.